Below, 12 T cell receptor beta chains from the same sample are listed, as sequenced in a study of T cell clonality in common variable immunodeficiency. This table comes from immunoSEQ multiplex PCR, and its TCRdb copy is limited to in-frame clones, with some not included. The sample was found to contain roughly 50,000 clones, and every one recurs. The sample was peripheral blood mononuclear cells. These receptors were obtained from a person aged 18-70 years in good health.

This clone was counted ten times or more. With the read ending 3 residues before the CDR3 end, the germline J gene is used to fill in that end. The chain has TRBV6-1 and TRBJ2-1; TRBD2 matches at 12 bases. Germline-derived CDR1 and CDR2 are MNHNS and SASEGT. The V and J ends lost 4 bases and 4 bases, in that order; junction bases with no gene match: 2. CDR3 length: 15 residues. CDR3 residues: CASSGGLAGYNEQFF. Partial CDR3 DNA: TGTGCCAGCAGTGGGGGACTAGCGGGTTACAATGAG.

This clone came up many times. The CDR3 goes on 3 residues after the read ends, and that part is filled in from the germline J gene. The rearrangement uses TRBV5-1 and TRBJ1-2; a weak D match, TRBD1 (6 bases). CDR1 SGHRS and CDR2 YFSETQ come from the germline V gene. V was cut by 2 bases and J by 3 bases, with 8 bases left in between. The CDR3 has 13 residues. CDR3 DNA (partial): TGCGCCAGCAGCTTAGGGGGGGACTATGGC. Translating it yields CASSLGGDYG. The entire CDR3 is CASSLGGDYGYTF.

This clone was observed many times. The read terminates 3 residues before the CDR3 end, so the remaining end is supplied by the germline J gene. This rearrangement joins TRBV5-4 to TRBJ1-2; a weak D match, TRBD1 (6 bases). Trimming left V 4 bases short and J 4 bases short, with 17 bases between. This CDR3 is built from 15 residues. The germline V gene encodes CDR1 SGHNT and CDR2 YYREEE (reference sequence). This CDR3 is CASSPELRGGYGYTF. CDR3 bases read: TGTGCCAGCAGCCCCGAACTCAGGGGAGGCTATGGC.

This clone was observed at least ten times. Read sequence stops 3 residues before the CDR3 end, and the germline J gene provides the missing end. The V gene is TRBV20-1, the J gene TRBJ1-1; 10 nucleotides line up with TRBD1. V trimming: 4 bases; J trimming: 2 bases; junction bases outside the gene matches: 4. The CDR3 totals 14 residues. From germline, CDR1 is DFQATT and CDR2 SNEGSKA (reference sequence). Incomplete CDR3 DNA: TGCAGTGCTACAGGGACAGGGGATAACACTGAA. Its translation: CSATGTGDNTE. The CDR3 in its entirety is CSATGTGDNTEAFF.

This clone was seen repeatedly, ten times or more. The CDR3 end is not reached by the read, which stops 3 residues before it; the germline J gene fills it in. The chain carries TRBV20-1 and TRBJ1-2; a possible D gene is TRBD1 (6 bases). CDR1 and CDR2 from the germline V gene are DFQATT and SNEGSKA (reference sequence). V was pared by 6 bases and J by 4 bases, with 9 bases between. The CDR3 contains 11 residues. CDR3 amino acids: CSARTVYGYTF. Partial CDR3 DNA: TGCAGTGCCAGGACAGTCTATGGC.

This clone was recorded at least ten times. The read ends 3 residues early relative to the CDR3; the germline J gene fills the gap. The gene calls are TRBV7-3 and TRBJ1-1; maybe TRBD1 (5 bases). The length of the CDR3 is 13 residues. Deletions cut 2 bases from V and 6 bases from J, with 10 bases between. Germline-derived CDR1 and CDR2 are SGHTA and FQGTGA. Partial CDR3 DNA: TGTGCCAGCAGCTTATCAGGGAGCCCTGAA. It specifies CASSLSGSPE. The complete CDR3 reads CASSLSGSPEAFF.

This clone showed up just a few times. The missing CDR3 end, 3 residues past where the read stops, is filled in from the germline J gene. This chain joins TRBV6-1 and TRBJ2-2, with a weak D call TRBD2 (6 bases). Germline CDR1 is MNHNS and CDR2 is SASEGT. This CDR3 has 13 amino acids. The CDR3 DNA, read in part, is TGTGCCAGCAGTGGGGGGTCGGGGGAAAAG. Translated: CASSGGSGEK. From start to end, the CDR3 is CASSGGSGEKLFF.

This clone has at least ten counts. Read sequence stops 3 residues before the CDR3 end, and the germline J gene provides the missing end. V is TRBV19 and J is TRBJ2-2; D unresolved. CDR3 length equals 13 residues. The ends were cut back, 6 bases at V and 1 base at J, with 6 bases in the middle. Germline V gives CDR1 LNHDA, CDR2 SQIVND (reference sequence). The CDR3 bases that were read are TGTGCCAGTAGCAGACAGAACACCGGGGAG. This translates into CASSRQNTGE. The full CDR3 reads CASSRQNTGELFF.

This clone was found many times. Read data end 3 residues before the CDR3 end; the end is taken from the germline J gene. The V gene is TRBV29-1, the J gene TRBJ2-3; D might be TRBD2 (6 bases). CDR3 length: 13 residues. V dropped 5 bases and J dropped 2 bases, with 11 bases sitting between them. The germline CDR1 and CDR2 sequences are SQVTM and ANQGSEA. CDR3 bases read: TGCAGCGTTAATGGGGGGATCACAGATACG. Translated: CSVNGGITDT. The full CDR3 protein reads CSVNGGITDTQYF.

In this sample, this clone turned up many times. The CDR3 is cut off 3 residues early in the read; its end comes from the germline J gene. V usage is TRBV6-2 or TRBV6-3 and J usage is TRBJ2-1, with 15 positions matching TRBD2. The CDR3 is made up of 15 amino acids. The V and J ends lost 6 bases and 9 bases, in that order; junction bases with no gene match: 6. Germline V gene sequence: CDR1 MNHEY, CDR2 SVGEGT. The CDR3 reads CASRRTSGRGLEQFF. The sequenced CDR3 bases are TGTGCCAGCAGACGGACTAGCGGGAGGGGTCTTGAG.

This clone has only a few counts. The sequenced part of the CDR3 DNA is TGTGCCAGCAGTCGGGTACAGGGCTCCGAG. Translated: CASSRVQGSE. The full CDR3 sequence reads CASSRVQGSEQYF. The V call is TRBV6-2 or TRBV6-3, the J call TRBJ2-7; D is perhaps TRBD1 (6 bases). The CDR3 is cut off 3 residues early in the read; its end comes from the germline J gene. Trimming cost V 5 bases and J 6 bases, with 14 bases left between them. The germline gives CDR1 MNHEY, CDR2 SVGEGT. The CDR3 runs to 13 residues.

This clone has only a few counts. The CDR3 end lies 3 residues beyond the end of the read and is filled in from the germline J gene. V is TRBV19 and J is TRBJ1-2; 7 bases line up with TRBD1. The CDR3 spans 14 residues. V trimming: 2 bases; J trimming: 4 bases; junction bases outside the gene matches: 4. Germline assignment: CDR1 LNHDA and CDR2 SQIVND (reference sequence). The CDR3: CASSIRGPGYGYTF. The covered CDR3 bases are TGTGCCAGTAGTATAAGGGGGCCGGGCTATGGC.